These 6 T cell receptor beta chains were all obtained from the same sample, sequenced in a study of blood T cell repertoires in COVID-19. Clones were sequenced by immunoSEQ multiplex PCR, and TCRdb holds only the in-frame ones, with some missing. The sample consists of tens of thousands of clones, 88% of them appearing once. Sequences were obtained from PBMCs or T cells enriched from blood (not recorded which). Receptors originate from a woman in her 40s who had recovered from COVID-19.

The V and J genes are TRBV7-9 and TRBJ2-7; 7 bases map to TRBD1. Germline V lookup: CDR1 SEHNR, CDR2 FQNEAQ (reference sequence). Trimming removed 1 base from V and 5 bases from J; junction bases left unmatched: 5. This CDR3 is built from 14 residues. This CDR3 reads CASSLGRQGDEQYF. CDR3 in DNA: TGTGCCAGCAGCTTAGGCCGGCAGGGGGACGAGCAGTACTTC.

The V and J genes are TRBV9 and TRBJ2-3, with 9 bases aligning to TRBD2. V was pared by 4 bases and J by 1 base, with 7 bases of the junction left unmatched. There are 16 residues in the CDR3. In germline, CDR1 is SGDLS, CDR2 YYNGEE. The CDR3, as DNA: TGTGCCAGCAGCTCAGACATAGCGGGGGGCACAGATACGCAGTATTTT. It specifies CASSSDIAGGTDTQYF.

The chain has TRBV3-1 (or the pseudogene TRBV3-2) and TRBJ1-1; D is unresolved. The V gene lost 0 bases and the J gene lost 4 bases, with 9 bases spanning the gap. CDR3 size: 14 residues. Germline V gene sequence: CDR1 LGHDT, CDR2 YNNKEL (reference sequence). The CDR3 region has the DNA TGTGCCAGCAGCCAAGATCGTGCAGGCACTGAAGCTTTCTTT. It codes for CASSQDRAGTEAFF.

The J gene is TRBJ1-6, the V gene TRBV4-1, with 9 bases matching TRBD1. V lost 10 bases to trimming and J lost 4 bases; unmatched junction nucleotides: 5. The CDR3 runs 14 residues. CDR1 is MGHRA, CDR2 YSYEKL, per germline. CDR3 residues: CATKQGAYNSPLHF. Written as DNA, the CDR3 is TGCGCCACCAAACAGGGGGCATATAATTCACCCCTCCACTTT.

The V gene is TRBV7-9, the J gene TRBJ1-4, with D possibly being TRBD1 (5 bases). V dropped 2 bases and J dropped 7 bases, with 14 bases sitting between them. CDR3 size: 15 residues. CDR1 and CDR2 (germline): SEHNR, FQNEAQ (reference sequence). As DNA, the CDR3 is TGTGCCAGCAGCTTAAGATCAGGGTTAATTGAAAAACTGTTTTTT. Amino acids: CASSLRSGLIEKLFF.

This clone was seen only once. The chain combines TRBV19 with TRBJ1-2; possible D gene TRBD1, 5 bases. CDR1 is LNHDA, CDR2 SQIVND, per germline (reference sequence). V was pared by 1 base and J by 8 bases, with 8 bases between. This CDR3 comprises 12 residues. The CDR3 region is CASSIGTRGYTF. The CDR3 nucleotides are TGTGCCAGTAGTATAGGGACAAGAGGCTACACCTTC.